This T cell receptor beta chain was identified during a study of shared clonotypes between healthy human individuals. Overall study findings and caveats: Few donors limited the genetic and exposure-history diversity represented.

CDR3 size: 12 residues. Trimming stripped 4 bases from V and 8 bases from J, with 14 bases between. Germline values: CDR1 GTSNPN, CDR2 SVGIG (reference sequence). As concerns this clone: Its antigen is not identified.

Only in-frame clones appear in the TCRdb table, and some are missing; sequencing was by immunoSEQ multiplex PCR. Here the sample spans 2 million to 2.5 million clones, about 94% being singletons. The receptor comes from a man younger than 30 in good health. The V gene is TRBV30, the J gene TRBJ1-2, with TRBD1 as a possible D gene (5 bases). Material: naive CD4+ T cells sorted from blood. Subset reported: CD45RA+ positively selected. CDR3 protein: CAWNLQGRGYTF. In DNA, the CDR3 is TGTGCCTGGAACCTCCAGGGTAGAGGCTACACCTTC. Supplemented by reference TRBV30 and TRBJ1-2, the full variable domain reads SQTIHQWPATLVQPVGSPLSLECTVEGTSNPNLYWYRQAAGRGLQLLFYSVGIGQISSEVPQNLSASRPQDRQFILSSKKLLLSDSGFYLCAWNLQGRGYTFGSGTRLTVV.